These 10 T cell receptor beta chains were sequenced from one sample in a study of cytomegalovirus exposure and HLA in healthy donors. The PCR employed 60 Vbeta primers together with 13 Jbeta primers. Assay: immunoSEQ multiplex PCR; the TCRdb copy retains only in-frame clones and omits some. This table holds under 200,000 clones, around two thirds found once. The sample consisted of PBMCs. These TCRs come from a middle-aged man in good health and CMV-seronegative.

This clone has just one count. This sequence joins TRBV28 and TRBJ2-2; D is perhaps TRBD1 (5 bases). Germline values: CDR1 MDHEN, CDR2 SYDVKM. Trimming cost V 6 bases and J 7 bases, with 9 bases left between them. CDR3 length equals 12 residues. The DNA of the CDR3 is TGTGCCAGCAGCTCAGGGATCGGGGAGCTGTTTTTT. This sequence encodes CASSSGIGELFF.

This sequence joins TRBV15 and TRBJ1-4; D remains unclear. The CDR3 loop spans 15 amino acids. The germline V gene has CDR1 LNHNV and CDR2 YYDKDF (reference sequence). Trimming left V 5 bases short and J 3 bases short, with 13 bases between. CDR3 amino acids: CATSPRVQANEKLFF. Here the CDR3 DNA reads TGTGCCACCAGCCCCCGGGTGCAAGCTAATGAAAAACTGTTTTTT.

This clone was counted a few times. The chain combines TRBV5-4 with TRBJ2-2, with TRBD2 identical over 7 bases. There are 17 residues in the CDR3. Germline V gives CDR1 SGHNT, CDR2 YYREEE (reference sequence). The V gene end was trimmed by 5 bases and the J gene end by 1 base; junction bases not matched to a gene: 11. CDR3 protein: CASSPPLGRGNTGELFF. As DNA, the CDR3 is TGTGCCAGCAGTCCGCCCCTTGGGAGGGGGAACACCGGGGAGCTGTTTTTT.

This chain joins TRBV6-6 and TRBJ2-5; TRBD2 matches at 7 bases. CDR3 length equals 16 residues. V lost 0 bases to trimming and J lost 5 bases; unmatched junction nucleotides: 9. Germline CDR1 MNHNY, CDR2 SVGAGI (reference sequence). CDR3: CASSYSNAGVGETQYF. The CDR3 bases are TGTGCCAGCAGTTACTCGAATGCGGGAGTTGGGGAGACCCAGTACTTC.

The CDR3 bases are TGCGCCAGCAGCCAAAGACTAGCGGGGGACTACGAGCAGTACTTC. This codes for CASSQRLAGDYEQYF. The chain uses TRBV4-3 and TRBJ2-7; TRBD2 matches 12 bases. The CDR3 has 15 residues. The V and J ends lost 2 bases and 3 bases, in that order; junction bases with no gene match: 2. Germline values: CDR1 LGHNA, CDR2 YSLEER.

This clone has a handful of counts. The rearrangement joins TRBV5-1 to TRBJ1-5; D may be TRBD1 (5 bases). Trimming removed 0 bases at V and 5 bases at J, with 12 bases between. The germline V gene encodes CDR1 SGHRS and CDR2 YFSETQ. The CDR3 is made up of 15 amino acids. Here the CDR3 reads CASSLGGGDHQPQHF. In DNA form, the CDR3 reads TGCGCCAGCAGCTTGGGTGGGGGGGACCATCAGCCCCAGCATTTT.

The rearrangement uses TRBV19 and TRBJ1-3, with D perhaps matching TRBD1 (5 bases). The V end was cut by 4 bases, the J end by 1 base, with 8 bases between. The germline V gene encodes CDR1 LNHDA and CDR2 SQIVND (reference sequence). The CDR3 runs to 14 residues. CDR3: CASSKGESGNTIYF. The CDR3 DNA reads as TGTGCCAGTAGTAAAGGGGAATCTGGAAACACCATATATTTT.

This clone was counted a few times. This rearrangement joins TRBV4-1 to TRBJ2-2; possible D gene TRBD1, 6 bases. Trimming took off 3 bases at V and 3 bases at J, with 14 bases between the two ends. Germline assignment: CDR1 MGHRA and CDR2 YSYEKL. The CDR3 runs 16 residues. The DNA of the CDR3 is TGCGCCAGCAGCCAGCTAGGGACAACTGACACCGGGGAGCTGTTTTTT. The encoded protein is CASSQLGTTDTGELFF.

This clone was recorded once. The chain uses TRBV7-9 and TRBJ2-6; 12 bases match TRBD1. The V and J ends lost 5 bases and 2 bases, in that order; junction bases with no gene match: 7. The germline CDR1 and CDR2 sequences are SEHNR and FQNEAQ (reference sequence). The CDR3 covers 18 residues. The CDR3 nucleotides read TGTGCCAGCAGCCCGAGGGACAGGGGGCTCACTGGGGCCAACGTCCTGACTTTC. Protein sequence: CASSPRDRGLTGANVLTF.

The chain uses TRBV5-1 and TRBJ1-2; D possibly corresponds to TRBD1 (6 bases). With 0 bases removed from V and 4 bases from J, the gap between germline ends came to 16 bases. The CDR3 is 16 residues long. Germline-derived CDR1 and CDR2 are SGHRS and YFSETQ. CDR3 coding DNA: TGCGCCAGCAGCTTGGTTACAGGGCCCTCCAGCTATGGCTACACCTTC. It codes for CASSLVTGPSSYGYTF.